This TCR beta chain was found in a study of shared clonotypes between healthy human individuals. The length of the CDR3 is 15 residues. J lost 8 bases, V lost 3 bases, and 8 bases had no gene match. From germline, CDR1 is SGHNT and CDR2 YYREEE (reference sequence). Some clones are missing from TCRdb's copy, which holds only in-frame ones; the method was immunoSEQ multiplex PCR. The table has more than 2,000,000 clones, more than 90% seen once; the top ten hold over 0.12%. The receptor was derived from a young man in good health. The gene calls are TRBV5-4 and TRBJ1-4; 9 bases match TRBD1. Material for sequencing was naive CD4+ T cells sorted from blood. Noted subset: CD45RA+ positively selected. CDR3 amino acids: CASSYPTGGGEKLFF. CDR3 coding DNA: TGTGCCAGCAGCTACCCGACAGGGGGAGGAGAAAAACTGTTTTTT.